Listed below are T cell receptor beta chains from one sample, sequenced in a study of cytomegalovirus exposure and HLA in healthy donors. This table comes from immunoSEQ multiplex PCR, and its TCRdb copy is limited to in-frame clones, with some not included. Here the sample spans tens of thousands of clones, under 90% being singletons. Material: PBMCs. The source of these receptors is a man aged 45 to 65 in good health and CMV-seropositive. CDR3s include the opening cysteine and the closing phenylalanine or tryptophan. Fields, in order: V gene, CDR3 protein.

TRBV5-5 CASSLASGYGYTF
TRBV30 CAWSVQGERQFF
TRBV7-6 CASSQGEGETQYF
TRBV4-1 CASSQEMGQGAWGYTF
TRBV5-4 CASSLLTGPNEKLFF
TRBV5-8 CASSPGSNQPQHF
TRBV6-1 CASSEPFGPNTEAFF
TRBV6-1 CASSPRGGSYEQYF
TRBV5-1 CASSPSTRAGELFF
TRBV10-1 CASSDLDRGEGYTF
TRBV5-8 CASSLGLAGNQETQYF
TRBV7-3 CASSLRARGTEAFF
TRBV5-4 CASTSETGLGELFF
TRBV5-6 CASNRDRGPNTQYF
TRBV2 CASSRTSYEQYF
TRBV4-1 CASSQGSSKADTQYF
TRBV14 CASSQGAGGGANVLTF
TRBV4-1 CASSQGLAGVGETQYF
TRBV5-4 CASSPSGTGVPNQETQYF
TRBV7-2 CASSLGATLNEQFF
TRBV11-2 CASSLTSRGSGDTQYF
TRBV7-5 CVRSSLARQGWGNTEAFF
TRBV5-1 CASSLRGGAGGETYEQYF
TRBV7-9 CASSLTVYNEQFF
TRBV6-5 CASSYSSLRTQYF
TRBV4-2 CASSQGQFNSPLHF
TRBV18 CASSPGQGGQPQHF
TRBV29-1 CSVGGLVGGIYNEQFF
TRBV6-5 CASSRDSHTEAFF
TRBV16 CASSPLKRGETQYF
TRBV6-5 CASSYAGTGTTEQYF
TRBV5-1 CASSQGGRTYNEQFF
TRBV29-1 CSVDARGFGAFF
TRBV9 CASSRTGGYAEAFF
TRBV9 CASSVGGDHGAYNEQFF
TRBV4-1 CASSRGDSFSGNTIYF
TRBV18 CASSPYTGAYNEQFF
TRBV7-9 CASSSPGLGYEQYF
TRBV29-1 CSVVEGSSTDTQYF
TRBV7-9 CASKQGQNTGELFF
TRBV30 CAWRGIQGNGYTF
TRBV21-1 CASSVRDRVYEQYF
TRBV5-1 CASSLGTGNSPLHF
TRBV7-2 CASSPLVAGEETQYF
TRBV7-2 CASSPGGTGVHYGYTF
TRBV27 CASSFQGLAVDEQYF
TRBV5-1 CASSTDRANEKLFF
TRBV30 CAWSRSPNYGYTF
TRBV5-1 CASSTSLNTGELFF
TRBV5-1 CASSLWEGSGYTF
TRBV29-1 CSVHSGTAANYGYTF
TRBV18 CASSPQALGNNSPLHF
TRBV19 CASSPRRQGPFSYEQYF
TRBV28 CASSLGSLADTEAFF
TRBV19 CACQDLEQETQYF
TRBV27 CASRITGVLTEAFF
TRBV7-9 CASSPTSGKYNEQFF
TRBV4-3 CASSQDPSGRAGYEQYF
TRBV12-5 CASVLEPRGYEQFF
TRBV4-1 CASRKGLAGNTGELFF